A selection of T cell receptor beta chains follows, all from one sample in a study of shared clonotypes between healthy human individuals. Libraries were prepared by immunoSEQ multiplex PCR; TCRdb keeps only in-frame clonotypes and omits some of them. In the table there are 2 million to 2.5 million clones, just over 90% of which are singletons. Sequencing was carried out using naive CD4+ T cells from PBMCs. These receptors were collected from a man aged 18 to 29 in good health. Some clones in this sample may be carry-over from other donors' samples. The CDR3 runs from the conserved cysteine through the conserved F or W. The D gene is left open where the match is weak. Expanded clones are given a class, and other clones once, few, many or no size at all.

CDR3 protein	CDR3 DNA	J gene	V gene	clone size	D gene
CASSYSATGSNQPQHF	TGTGCCAGCAGTTACTCGGCGACGGGGAGCAATCAGCCCCAGCATTTT	TRBJ1-5	TRBV6-6	once	.
CASSTGLVNTGELFF	TGTGCCAGCAGCACGGGACTAGTGAACACCGGGGAGCTGTTTTTT	TRBJ2-2	TRBV7-2	.	TRBD2
CATSRRGGTSGNTIYF	TGTGCCACCAGCAGGAGGGGGGGCACCTCTGGAAACACCATATATTTT	TRBJ1-3	TRBV15	.	.
CATSRDHVFSHDTF	TGTGCCACCAGCAGAGATCATGTATTTTCACACGACACCTTC	TRBJ1-2	TRBV15	.	.
CASSLSQGKETQYF	TGTGCCAGCAGCTTATCGCAGGGGAAAGAGACCCAGTACTTC	TRBJ2-5	TRBV11-3	.	.
CASSPSGTSTDTQYF	TGTGCCAGCAGCCCTAGCGGAACTAGCACAGATACGCAGTATTTT	TRBJ2-3	TRBV7-2	.	TRBD2
CASSVGVRGPEQFF	TGTGCCAGCAGCGTAGGGGTGAGGGGCCCGGAGCAGTTCTTC	TRBJ2-1	TRBV9	.	.
CASSFGPGGEGETQYF	TGTGCCAGCAGCTTTGGTCCGGGGGGAGAGGGGGAGACCCAGTACTTC	TRBJ2-5	TRBV7-8	.	TRBD2
CASRGGQGIPYEQYF	TGTGCCAGCAGGGGAGGACAGGGAATACCCTACGAGCAGTACTTC	TRBJ2-7	TRBV6-1	.	TRBD1
CASRQAAGGRQETQYF	TGTGCCAGCAGGCAAGCGGCGGGAGGGCGCCAAGAGACCCAGTACTTC	TRBJ2-5	TRBV27	.	TRBD2
CATQTGKGFPAQHF	TGTGCCACCCAGACAGGGAAGGGGTTCCCGGCCCAGCATTTT	TRBJ1-5	TRBV28	.	TRBD1
CASSLNRGQGAGEYNEQFF	TGTGCCAGCAGCTTAAACCGGGGACAGGGTGCGGGAGAGTACAATGAGCAGTTCTTC	TRBJ2-1	TRBV11-2	.	TRBD1
CASRGTSGRSYEQYF	TGTGCCAGCAGGGGGACTAGCGGGAGGTCCTACGAGCAGTACTTC	TRBJ2-7	TRBV6-5	once	TRBD2
CASSSGQGTTGELFF	TGTGCCAGCAGCTCGGGACAGGGTACCACCGGGGAGCTGTTTTTT	TRBJ2-2	TRBV7-2	.	TRBD1
CSAPLDPFKDGYTF	TGCAGCGCTCCACTGGACCCTTTTAAGGATGGCTACACCTTC	TRBJ1-2	TRBV29-1	.	.
CASSFSGQTNTEAFF	TGTGCCAGCAGTTTTTCCGGACAGACAAACACTGAAGCTTTCTTT	TRBJ1-1	TRBV28	.	.
CASSDGQARSTDTQYF	TGTGCCAGCTCAGACGGACAGGCCCGAAGCACAGATACGCAGTATTTT	TRBJ2-3	TRBV18	.	TRBD1
CASSQVSHYGYTF	TGTGCCAGCTCACAGGTCAGTCACTATGGCTACACCTTC	TRBJ1-2	TRBV18	.	.
CASSLVAVSYEQYF	TGCGCCAGCAGCTTGGTAGCGGTCTCCTACGAGCAGTACTTC	TRBJ2-7	TRBV5-1	.	.
CASSLDPMSYEQYF	TGCGCCAGCAGCTTGGACCCGATGTCGTACGAGCAGTACTTC	TRBJ2-7	TRBV5-1	.	.
CASSLWTSGRAVETQYF	TGCGCCAGCAGCCTATGGACTAGCGGGAGGGCCGTAGAGACCCAGTACTTC	TRBJ2-5	TRBV5-1	.	TRBD2
CASSSQGIGNQPQHF	TGTGCCAGCAGTTCCCAGGGGATTGGCAATCAGCCCCAGCATTTT	TRBJ1-5	TRBV6-6	.	.
CASSLGPGYEQYF	TGCGCCAGCAGCTTGGGGCCCGGATACGAGCAGTACTTC	TRBJ2-7	TRBV5-1	.	.
CASSIARGSRETQYF	TGTGCCAGTAGTATAGCCCGGGGCAGCCGAGAGACCCAGTACTTC	TRBJ2-5	TRBV19	.	.
CASSLGLAVGETQYF	TGTGCCAGCAGCCTGGGACTCGCAGTCGGGGAGACCCAGTACTTC	TRBJ2-5	TRBV5-4	.	.
CASSSLRDGEQYF	TGTGCCAGCAGTTCATTGCGAGACGGGGAGCAGTACTTC	TRBJ2-7	TRBV6-5	.	.
CSVLGQARANEQFF	TGCAGCGTCCTGGGACAGGCGCGGGCGAATGAGCAGTTCTTC	TRBJ2-1	TRBV29-1	.	TRBD1